One sample yielded the 14 T cell receptor beta chains listed below, sequenced in a study of T-cell memory formation after mild COVID-19. Each CDR3 protein gets one entry after TCRdb re-called the 5' RACE reads with MiXCR. The top ten hold roughly 5.3% of the sample, which has some 120,000 distinct CDR3 sequences, more than 15% seen once. Sequencing was done on a sample of PBMCs or a T cell subset sorted from them (not recorded which). These receptors came from a man younger than 35 who had mild COVID-19 (a few samples of this study predate the infection). Cell type and time point are not known.

This clonotype was picked up a small number of times. The J gene is TRBJ1-2, the V gene TRBV4-3; D gene ambiguous. Trimming removed 4 bases from V and 2 bases from J, with 8 bases in between. Germline V lookup: CDR1 LGHNA, CDR2 YSLEER. This CDR3 comprises 13 residues. CDR3 nucleotide sequence: TGCGCCAGCAGCCCGGTCCTCAACTATGGCTACACCTTC. Translation gives CASSPVLNYGYTF.

This clonotype was seen repeatedly, ten times or more. CDR3 loop: CASSLKLDSPLHF. In nucleotides, the CDR3 is TGCGCCAGCAGCTTGAAACTCGATTCACCCCTCCACTTT. J is TRBJ1-6 and V is TRBV5-1; D gene uncertain. The CDR3 has 13 residues. Germline V lookup: CDR1 SGHRS, CDR2 YFSETQ. V was shortened by 1 base and J by 8 bases, with 7 bases between the two germline ends.

CDR3: CASSLGAGGRPPYEQYV. The CDR3 DNA reads TGCGCCAGCAGCTTGGGGGCCGGCGGGAGACCCCCCTACGAGCAGTACGTC. This chain connects TRBV5-1 to TRBJ2-7; 7 positions match TRBD2. Germline CDR1 is SGHRS and CDR2 is YFSETQ. The CDR3 covers 17 residues. The V and J ends lost 0 bases and 2 bases, in that order; junction bases with no gene match: 11.

This clonotype has a handful of counts. V and J are TRBV4-3 and TRBJ2-5; 13 bases line up with TRBD2. The V gene end was trimmed by 2 bases and the J gene end by 2 bases; junction bases not matched to a gene: 2. Per germline, CDR1 LGHNA and CDR2 YSLEER. This CDR3 is built from 16 residues. CDR3 sequence reads: CASSQRTSGGQETQYF. CDR3 bases: TGCGCCAGCAGCCAAAGGACTAGCGGGGGTCAAGAGACCCAGTACTTC.

In its sample, this clonotype was seen many times. This chain links TRBV4-3 with TRBJ1-6; possibly TRBD1 for D (5 bases). The V and J ends lost 2 bases and 10 bases respectively, with 15 bases between them. In germline, CDR1 is LGHNA, CDR2 YSLEER. The CDR3 extends over 15 amino acids. For the CDR3, the DNA is TGCGCCAGCAGCCAAAGTGGCGGCAGGGACTCACCCCTCCACTTT. This sequence encodes CASSQSGGRDSPLHF.

This chain joins TRBV3-1 and TRBJ1-2; no clear D. Germline V gene lookup returns CDR1 LGHDT and CDR2 YNNKEL (reference sequence). This CDR3 is built from 15 residues. The V end was cut by 0 bases, the J end by 1 base, with 9 bases between. The CDR3 loop is CASSQELRRNYGYTF. CDR3 DNA: TGTGCCAGCAGCCAAGAACTACGGCGTAACTATGGCTACACCTTC. Supplemented by reference TRBV3-1 and TRBJ1-2, the full variable domain reads DTAVSQTPKYLVTQMGNDKSIKCEQNLGHDTMYWYKQDSKKFLKIMFSYNNKELIINETVPNRFSPKSPDKAHLNLHINSLELGDSAVYFCASSQELRRNYGYTFGSGTRLTVV.

CDR3 sequence reads: CASSPDGGGGADTQYF. CDR3 nucleotides: TGCGCCAGCAGCCCCGACGGAGGTGGAGGAGCAGATACGCAGTATTTT. The V and J genes are TRBV5-1 and TRBJ2-3, with D perhaps TRBD2 (5 bases). The CDR3 consists of 16 residues. Trimming took 4 bases from V and 4 from J, leaving 19 bases between them. Germline assignment: CDR1 SGHRS and CDR2 YFSETQ.

The chain couples TRBV4-1 to TRBJ1-2, with TRBD1 matching 10 bases. V was clipped by 4 bases and J by 5 bases; unmatched bases: 4. The CDR3 spans 14 residues. Per the germline V gene, CDR1 is MGHRA and CDR2 is YSYEKL. The CDR3 DNA sequence: TGCGCCAGCAGCCTTGGGACAGGGGATTATGGCTACACCTTC. Its protein is CASSLGTGDYGYTF.

The sample holds a few counts of this clonotype. The chain couples TRBV25-1 to TRBJ2-1; D gene uncertain. CDR3 length: 14 residues. Germline loops: CDR1 MGHDK, CDR2 SYGVNS. The V end lost 5 bases, the J end lost 7 bases, and 15 bases lay between the germline ends. CDR3 nucleotide sequence: TGTGCCAGCAGTTTGCATTCAAGTAAAAATGAGCAGTTCTTC. Translating it yields CASSLHSSKNEQFF.

The chain recombines TRBV29-1 with TRBJ2-1; 14 bases fit TRBD2. The V and J ends lost 7 bases and 9 bases, in that order; junction bases with no gene match: 8. CDR1 and CDR2 from the germline V gene are SQVTM and ANQGSEA. This CDR3 has 14 residues. The DNA of the CDR3 is TGCAGCGCCGGACTAGCGGGGGGTCCAAGTGAGCAGTTCTTC. This sequence encodes CSAGLAGGPSEQFF.

The chain combines TRBV5-1 with TRBJ1-2, with D unresolved. Trimming removed 4 bases at V and 4 bases at J, with 14 bases between. Germline V gene sequence: CDR1 SGHRS, CDR2 YFSETQ. The CDR3 has 14 amino acids. The CDR3 region is CASSPGDFSYGYTF. The CDR3 nucleotides are TGCGCCAGCAGCCCTGGAGATTTTTCCTATGGCTACACCTTC.

The J gene is TRBJ1-2, the V gene TRBV30, with 7 bases aligning to TRBD1. Trimming removed 4 bases from V and 8 bases from J; junction bases left unmatched: 4. Germline V gene sequence: CDR1 GTSNPN, CDR2 SVGIG (reference sequence). The CDR3 loop spans 11 amino acids. CDR3 region: CAWTTGDGYTF. The CDR3 DNA is TGTGCCTGGACCACAGGGGACGGCTACACCTTC.

The table lists this clonotype with a few counts. This chain joins TRBV12-3 or TRBV12-4 and TRBJ2-7, with D possibly being TRBD1 or TRBD2 (5 bases each). Trimming pared 8 bases from V and 2 bases from J, leaving 10 bases between. The CDR3 runs 12 residues. The chain's CDR3 is CASGTGTYEQYF. CDR3 DNA sequence: TGTGCCAGCGGGACGGGAACCTACGAGCAGTACTTC.

This chain connects TRBV21-1 to TRBJ1-1. TRBV21-1 is a documented pseudogene. The CDR3 runs 12 residues. CDR3 sequence: CATHRGYTEAFF. The CDR3 nucleotides are TGTGCCACCCACCGGGGCTACACTGAAGCTTTCTTT.